These 7 T cell receptor beta chains originate from one sample sequenced in a study of technical replicates of blood from a few donors. Clones were read by immunoSEQ multiplex PCR, and TCRdb kept only the in-frame ones, dropping some. The table lists tens of thousands of clones, roughly 94% of them singletons, with less than 0.4% in the top ten. Material: T cells isolated from PBMCs. The origin of the receptors is a human donor in good health.

This chain connects TRBV6-1 to TRBJ2-1; 9 bases match TRBD2. The CDR3 extends over 17 amino acids. Germline CDR1 is MNHNS and CDR2 is SASEGT. V dropped 3 bases and J dropped 5; count of bases not matched to a gene: 11. The CDR3 region is CASSDWRPSGKNNEQFF. The CDR3 bases are TGTGCCAGCAGTGATTGGAGGCCTAGCGGGAAGAACAATGAGCAGTTCTTC.

The J gene is TRBJ1-1, the V gene TRBV27; D possibly corresponds to TRBD1 (5 bases). The CDR3 is made up of 15 amino acids. Germline lookup yields CDR1 MNHEY and CDR2 SMNVEV (reference sequence). V was clipped by 2 bases and J by 3 bases, with 13 bases between them. The CDR3 sequence: CASSLLGEGYTEAFF. DNA of the CDR3: TGTGCCAGCAGTTTACTAGGGGAGGGGTACACTGAAGCTTTCTTT.

This chain links TRBV19 with TRBJ2-7; TRBD1 matches 7 bases. The CDR3 totals 11 residues. Germline V lookup: CDR1 LNHDA, CDR2 SQIVND (reference sequence). J gave up 6 bases and V 8 bases, and 4 bases lay outside the gene matches. CDR3 protein: CASENRGEQYF. CDR3 nucleotide sequence: TGTGCCAGTGAGAACAGGGGCGAGCAGTACTTC.

The chain is built from TRBV5-6 and TRBJ1-2; TRBD1 matches at 8 bases. The germline V gene has CDR1 SGHDT and CDR2 YYEEEE. With 0 bases clipped from V and 5 bases from J, the junction kept 6 bases outside the gene matches. The CDR3 runs to 15 residues. The CDR3 protein is CASSLGVQGAYGYTF. The CDR3 nucleotides read TGTGCCAGCAGCTTGGGGGTGCAGGGGGCGTATGGCTACACCTTC.

The chain joins TRBV28 to TRBJ1-1, with D uncertain. There are 12 residues in the CDR3. Germline CDR1 is MDHEN and CDR2 is SYDVKM. V was cut by 3 bases and J by 3 bases, with 5 bases left in between. CDR3 amino acids: CASSFRYTEAFF. The CDR3 DNA reads as TGTGCCAGCAGTTTCCGGTACACTGAAGCTTTCTTT.

The DNA of the CDR3 is TGTGCCAGCAGTGTAAGAGAGGGTCGGGGCACTGAAGCTTTCTTT. It yields the protein CASSVREGRGTEAFF. The chain links TRBV2 to TRBJ1-1; D not certain. The germline gives CDR1 SNHLY, CDR2 FYNNEI. There are 15 residues in the CDR3. V was shortened by 4 bases and J by 4 bases, with 16 bases between the two germline ends. Filled out from reference TRBV2 and TRBJ1-1, the complete variable domain reads EPEVTQTPSHQVTQMGQEVILRCVPISNHLYFYWYRQILGQKVEFLVSFYNNEISEKSEIFDDQFSVERPDGSNFTLKIRSTKLEDSAMYFCASSVREGRGTEAFFGQGTRLTVV.

V usage is TRBV2 and J usage is TRBJ2-7; 7 bases line up with TRBD2. The trim removed 8 bases at V and 0 bases at J, leaving 7 bases unmatched. This CDR3 is built from 14 residues. Germline V gene data show CDR1 as SNHLY and CDR2 as FYNNEI. The CDR3 loop is CASWGGSYSYEQYF. CDR3 sequence (DNA): TGTGCCAGCTGGGGGGGATCCTACTCCTACGAGCAGTACTTC.